Listed here is a single T cell receptor beta chain. What it binds is not known. The data originate from a study of beta chain features in type 1 diabetes. The study's findings and limits: For Type 1 diabetes patients, all four CD4+ subsets carried TCRB CDR3s that were moderately but significantly shorter. Cells that show high TCR expression could be over-represented by cDNA sequencing.

The investigators reverse transcribed all of the isolated RNA, so they sequenced expressed TCRB transcripts. Sequencing was performed with immunoSEQ multiplex PCR; in TCRdb, only in-frame clones are kept and a portion is missing. The repertoire has 35,000 or so clones, around 60% of them found once; the top ten carry 2% to 2.5%. Germline V gene sequence: CDR1 KGHSH, CDR2 LQKENI. Between the trimmed V and J ends, which lost 4 bases and 5 bases, there was a span of 6 bases. The CDR3 is made up of 11 amino acids. Specimen: Tregs from blood. The clonotype originates from a woman in her twenties or thirties in good health. The genes are TRBV18 and TRBJ2-7, with no clear D. CDR3 residues: CASSHGDEQYF. The CDR3, as DNA: TGTGCCAGCTCACACGGTGACGAGCAGTACTTC.